This T cell receptor beta chain came from a study of CXCR3-negative and CXCR3-positive naive CD8 T cells. Naive CD8+ T cells were CD45RO-CCR7+CD27+CD95-. This CDR3 contains 15 residues. Germline-derived CDR1 and CDR2 are SNHLY and FYNNEI. General observations from the study: Both naive subsets showed comparably high diversity, and memory CD8+ cells showed much lower diversity.

In the case of this clonotype: Its antigen is unknown.

UMI-tagged TRB cDNA libraries were built via 5' RACE. TCRdb reprocessed the 5' RACE reads and keeps a single row for each CDR3 protein, giving no DNA. This table holds approximately 74,000 distinct CDR3 sequences. Sequencing input: naive CXCR3- CD8+ T cells from blood. Subset specified: CD45RO-CCR7+CD27+CD95- naive CD8+ T cells lacking CXCR3 (TNR3-). This chain uses TRBV2 with TRBJ2-3; TCRdb indicates TRBD2, and absent DNA this call remains unverified. The TCR sequence derives from a human donor in good health. Some clones in this sample may be carry-over from other donors' samples. CDR3 sequence: CASSPLAGGRDKQYF.